Shown below are 17 T cell receptor beta chains from a single sample sequenced in a study of blood T cell repertoires in COVID-19. Repertoires were generated with immunoSEQ multiplex PCR, while TCRdb's copy carries only in-frame clones and drops some. Among approximately 52,000 clones, 80% to 95% were seen once, and the ten largest hold about 6.5%. Sequenced sample: peripheral blood. All receptors come from a man in his fifties with active COVID-19.

The genes are TRBV30 and TRBJ1-6; a weak D match, TRBD1 (5 bases). The V end lost 3 bases, the J end lost 4 bases, and 7 bases lay between the germline ends. Germline V gene lookup returns CDR1 GTSNPN and CDR2 SVGIG (reference sequence). The CDR3 has 13 amino acids. The CDR3 region is CAWRDSYNSPLHF. For the CDR3, the DNA is TGTGCCTGGAGAGACAGTTATAATTCACCCCTCCACTTT. Supplemented by reference TRBV30 and TRBJ1-6, the full variable domain reads SQTIHQWPATLVQPVGSPLSLECTVEGTSNPNLYWYRQAAGRGLQLLFYSVGIGQISSEVPQNLSASRPQDRQFILSSKKLLLSDSGFYLCAWRDSYNSPLHFGNGTRLTVT.

This clone was seen once. This CDR3 reads CASSYSPSAWPQHF. DNA of the CDR3: TGTGCCAGCAGTTACAGTCCGTCGGCTTGGCCCCAGCATTTT. The chain recombines TRBV2 with TRBJ1-5; no firm D call. The CDR3 contains 14 residues. Per the germline V gene, CDR1 is SNHLY and CDR2 is FYNNEI. V lost 5 bases and J lost 9, with 17 bases in between. The full variable domain, its missing parts supplied by reference TRBV2 and TRBJ1-5, is EPEVTQTPSHQVTQMGQEVILRCVPISNHLYFYWYRQILGQKVEFLVSFYNNEISEKSEIFDDQFSVERPDGSNFTLKIRSTKLEDSAMYFCASSYSPSAWPQHFGDGTRLSIL.

V and J are TRBV11-3 and TRBJ2-2, with 10 bases aligning to TRBD1. This CDR3 has 17 residues. V was pared by 5 bases and J by 7 bases, with 13 bases of the junction left unmatched. In germline, CDR1 is SGHNT, CDR2 YENEEA. The DNA of the CDR3 is TGTGCCAGCAGCCAGGGGTCAAAGGACAGGGGGATCGGGGAGCTGTTTTTT. Its protein is CASSQGSKDRGIGELFF.

The chain uses TRBV5-1 and TRBJ1-2, with a tentative D call TRBD1 (6 bases). Germline CDR1 and CDR2: SGHRS and YFSETQ. CDR3 length equals 17 residues. The germline V and J ends were trimmed by 4 bases and 3 bases, with 22 bases remaining between them. This chain's CDR3 is CASSRILTGQSHYGYTF. The CDR3 nucleotides read TGCGCCAGCAGCCGGATCTTGACAGGCCAGAGTCACTATGGCTACACCTTC.

Only one count was recorded for this clone. This chain joins TRBV6-6 and TRBJ2-5; 8 bases fit TRBD2. Germline loops: CDR1 MNHNY, CDR2 SVGAGI (reference sequence). V shed 5 bases, J shed 2 bases, and the junction held 10 bases outside the gene matches. The CDR3 spans 16 residues. CDR3 bases: TGTGCCAGCAGTCCACCCGCCGCTAGCGGGCAAGAGACCCAGTACTTC. This translates into CASSPPAASGQETQYF.

J is TRBJ1-5 and V is TRBV5-1, with unresolved D. The germline gives CDR1 SGHRS, CDR2 YFSETQ. The CDR3 covers 13 residues. The V end was cut by 0 bases, the J end by 5 bases, with 6 bases between. The CDR3 here is CASSLDGYQPQHF. CDR3 coding DNA: TGCGCCAGCAGCTTGGACGGGTATCAGCCCCAGCATTTT.

This chain uses TRBV15 with TRBJ1-4; D is ambiguous. CDR1 and CDR2 from the germline V gene are LNHNV and YYDKDF (reference sequence). The CDR3 is 12 residues long. Between the trimmed V and J ends, which lost 9 bases and 7 bases, there was a span of 12 bases. The CDR3 sequence is CATSVFSEKLFF. DNA for the CDR3: TGTGCCACATCGGTGTTTAGTGAAAAACTGTTTTTT.

The V gene is TRBV9, the J gene TRBJ2-7; D possibly corresponds to TRBD1 (7 bases). V was trimmed by 0 bases and J by 7 bases, leaving 20 bases between them. The CDR3 consists of 16 residues. Looked up from germline, CDR1 is SGDLS and CDR2 is YYNGEE. In DNA form, the CDR3 reads TGTGCCAGCAGCGTAGATCCCATCAGGGGGGTATTTGAGCAGTACTTC. It codes for CASSVDPIRGVFEQYF.

The chain links TRBV12-5 to TRBJ2-3; a weak D match, TRBD2 (5 bases). Germline CDR1 LGHNT, CDR2 FRNRAP. There are 13 residues in the CDR3. Trimming took off 2 bases at V and 6 bases at J, with 9 bases between the two ends. Here the CDR3 DNA reads TGTGCTAGTGGTTTGACTAGGATTGATACGCAGTATTTT. Its protein product is CASGLTRIDTQYF.

The CDR3 DNA reads as TGTGCCAGCAGCCCACGGGAGCGTGGTACCGGGGAGCTGTTTTTT. Translated, it gives CASSPRERGTGELFF. The gene calls are TRBV6-5 and TRBJ2-2; a weak D match, TRBD2 (6 bases). Trimming left V 6 bases short and J 5 bases short, with 16 bases between. Per the germline V gene, CDR1 is MNHEY and CDR2 is SVGAGI. This CDR3 has 15 amino acids.

This chain links TRBV18 with TRBJ2-2, with D perhaps matching TRBD2 (5 bases). Germline loops: CDR1 KGHSH, CDR2 LQKENI. The germline V and J ends were trimmed by 3 bases and 0 bases, with 8 bases remaining between them. The CDR3 runs to 15 residues. CDR3 coding DNA: TGTGCCAGCTCACCCGGACTGCCGAACACCGGGGAGCTGTTTTTT. Translation: CASSPGLPNTGELFF.

The sample holds a few counts of this clone. This rearrangement joins TRBV27 to TRBJ2-7; 10 bases fit TRBD2. Germline lookup yields CDR1 MNHEY and CDR2 SMNVEV (reference sequence). Trimming took 3 bases from V and 1 from J; bases not matched to a gene: 3. The CDR3 spans 15 residues. As DNA, the CDR3 is TGTGCCAGCAGTTTGGGACTAGCGCAGTCCTACGAGCAGTACTTC. Its translation is CASSLGLAQSYEQYF.

The V call is TRBV9, the J call TRBJ1-4; weak D call: TRBD1 (5 bases). The germline CDR1 and CDR2 sequences are SGDLS and YYNGEE. The V end was cut by 0 bases, the J end by 4 bases, with 10 bases between. The CDR3 consists of 15 residues. The CDR3 spells CASSVDGRDNEKLFF. As DNA, the CDR3 is TGTGCCAGCAGCGTAGATGGCAGGGATAATGAAAAACTGTTTTTT.

The CDR3 region is CASSLETSVETQYF. The CDR3 nucleotides are TGTGCCAGCAGCCTTGAGACTAGCGTAGAGACCCAGTACTTC. The chain is built from TRBV7-2 and TRBJ2-5, with 8 bases that match TRBD2. The CDR3 has 14 residues. CDR1 and CDR2 from the germline V gene are SGHTA and FQGNSA. With V trimmed by 5 bases and J by 4 bases, 6 bases remained unmatched.

The chain employs TRBV2 and TRBJ2-3; TRBD2 agrees at 8 bases. This CDR3 region has 12 residues. Germline trimming cut 7 bases from V and 4 bases from J; bases unmatched to any gene: 1. Germline CDR1 is SNHLY and CDR2 is FYNNEI. The CDR3 sequence is CASKAGADTQYF. CDR3 DNA sequence: TGTGCCAGCAAAGCGGGAGCAGATACGCAGTATTTT. Using reference TRBV2 and TRBJ2-3 for the parts outside the CDR3, the full variable domain is EPEVTQTPSHQVTQMGQEVILRCVPISNHLYFYWYRQILGQKVEFLVSFYNNEISEKSEIFDDQFSVERPDGSNFTLKIRSTKLEDSAMYFCASKAGADTQYFGPGTRLTVL.

The rearrangement links TRBV5-6 to TRBJ2-7, with a possible D match to TRBD1 (6 bases). Germline V gene lookup returns CDR1 SGHDT and CDR2 YYEEEE. The germline V and J ends were trimmed by 5 bases and 2 bases, with 20 bases remaining between them. The CDR3 is made up of 16 amino acids. This CDR3 is CASSPAYRDTPYEQYF. The CDR3, as DNA: TGTGCCAGCAGTCCTGCATACCGGGACACCCCCTACGAGCAGTACTTC.

This clone is a singleton in its sample. The rearrangement uses TRBV2 and TRBJ1-6, with 7 bases matching TRBD1. V was pared by 6 bases and J by 5 bases, with 7 bases of the junction left unmatched. CDR3 length: 15 residues. Germline V gene lookup returns CDR1 SNHLY and CDR2 FYNNEI. The CDR3 sequence is CASSETGSDNSPLHF. CDR3 coding DNA: TGTGCCAGCAGCGAGACAGGGTCCGATAATTCACCCCTCCACTTT.